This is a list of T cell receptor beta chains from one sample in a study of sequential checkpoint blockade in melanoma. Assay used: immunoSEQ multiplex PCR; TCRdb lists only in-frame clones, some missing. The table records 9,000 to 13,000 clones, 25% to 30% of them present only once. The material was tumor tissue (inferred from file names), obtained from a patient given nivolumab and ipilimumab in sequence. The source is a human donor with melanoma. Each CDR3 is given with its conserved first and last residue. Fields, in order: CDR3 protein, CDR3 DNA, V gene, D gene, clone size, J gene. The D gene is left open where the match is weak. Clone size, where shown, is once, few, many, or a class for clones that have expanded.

CDR3aa: CASSYGLEFQETQYF
CDR3nt: TGTGCCAGCAGTTACGGTCTCGAGTTCCAAGAGACCCAGTACTTC
v_gene: TRBV6-8
d_gene: NA
abundance: many
j_gene: TRBJ2-5

CDR3aa: CASSYTGSIAKNIQYF
CDR3nt: TGTGCCAGCAGCTACACAGGGTCTATAGCCAAAAACATTCAGTACTTC
v_gene: TRBV11-3
d_gene: NA
abundance: medium-sized
j_gene: TRBJ2-4

CDR3aa: CASRPPGLAGGDNEQFF
CDR3nt: TGTGCCAGCAGGCCTCCGGGACTAGCGGGGGGGGACAATGAGCAGTTCTTC
v_gene: TRBV6-8
d_gene: TRBD2
abundance: few
j_gene: TRBJ2-1

CDR3aa: CASSLTGGREQYF
CDR3nt: TGTGCCAGCAGCTTAACAGGGGGCAGGGAGCAGTACTTC
v_gene: TRBV5-8
d_gene: TRBD1
abundance: few
j_gene: TRBJ2-7

CDR3aa: CASSVRTGELSTDTQYF
CDR3nt: TGTGCCAGCAGCGTCCGAACAGGGGAGTTGTCGACAGATACGCAGTATTTT
v_gene: TRBV14
d_gene: TRBD1
abundance: once
j_gene: TRBJ2-3

CDR3aa: CASSLRGGAWNEQFF
CDR3nt: TGTGCCAGCAGCTTGAGGGGCGGGGCGTGGAATGAGCAGTTCTTC
v_gene: TRBV7-5
d_gene: NA
abundance: few
j_gene: TRBJ2-1

CDR3aa: CASSLVGPSGTDTQYF
CDR3nt: TGCGCCAGCAGCTTGGTGGGGCCGTCGGGCACAGATACGCAGTATTTT
v_gene: TRBV5-1
d_gene: NA
abundance: NA
j_gene: TRBJ2-3

CDR3aa: CASTLSGGLNTEAFF
CDR3nt: TGTGCCAGCACCCTGTCGGGGGGGCTCAACACTGAAGCTTTCTTT
v_gene: TRBV6-8
d_gene: NA
abundance: few
j_gene: TRBJ1-1

CDR3aa: CASSHTGKTEQFF
CDR3nt: TGCGCCAGCAGTCATACAGGGAAAACTGAGCAGTTCTTC
v_gene: TRBV23-1
d_gene: NA
abundance: NA
j_gene: TRBJ2-1

CDR3aa: CSAKLAGGHNEQFF
CDR3nt: TGCAGCGCAAAACTAGCGGGGGGGCACAATGAGCAGTTCTTC
v_gene: TRBV29-1
d_gene: TRBD2
abundance: NA
j_gene: TRBJ2-1

CDR3aa: CASSRGAGNTEAFF
CDR3nt: TGTGCCAGCTCACGGGGGGCGGGAAACACTGAAGCTTTCTTT
v_gene: TRBV18
d_gene: NA
abundance: medium-sized
j_gene: TRBJ1-1

CDR3aa: CASSRQAGASYEQYF
CDR3nt: TGTGCCAGCAGTCGACAGGCAGGGGCGTCCTACGAGCAGTACTTC
v_gene: TRBV6-8
d_gene: NA
abundance: few
j_gene: TRBJ2-7

CDR3aa: CASGRDRQETQYF
CDR3nt: TGTGCCAGCGGCAGGGATCGGCAAGAGACCCAGTACTTC
v_gene: TRBV12-5
d_gene: NA
abundance: NA
j_gene: TRBJ2-5

CDR3aa: CASSLSSPGNTIYF
CDR3nt: TGTGCCAGCAGCTTATCCTCTCCAGGAAACACCATATATTTT
v_gene: TRBV11-3
d_gene: NA
abundance: NA
j_gene: TRBJ1-3

CDR3aa: CASSLVGTVSTDTQYF
CDR3nt: TGTGCCAGCAGCTTAGTTGGGACAGTGAGCACAGATACGCAGTATTTT
v_gene: TRBV11-3
d_gene: TRBD1
abundance: NA
j_gene: TRBJ2-3

CDR3aa: CASSQDRVGQPQHF
CDR3nt: TGTGCCAGCTCACAAGACAGGGTAGGACAGCCCCAGCATTTT
v_gene: TRBV18
d_gene: TRBD1
abundance: NA
j_gene: TRBJ1-5

CDR3aa: CSTAGGPSYNEQFF
CDR3nt: TGCAGCACCGCAGGGGGCCCCTCCTACAATGAGCAGTTCTTC
v_gene: TRBV29-1
d_gene: TRBD1
abundance: NA
j_gene: TRBJ2-1

CDR3aa: CILRGGNHNEQFF
CDR3nt: TGCATCCTCAGGGGGGGTAATCACAATGAGCAGTTCTTC
v_gene: TRBV29-1
d_gene: NA
abundance: once
j_gene: TRBJ2-1

CDR3aa: CAWGTGFNEQFF
CDR3nt: TGTGCCTGGGGGACAGGTTTCAATGAGCAGTTCTTC
v_gene: TRBV30
d_gene: TRBD1
abundance: few
j_gene: TRBJ2-1

CDR3aa: CASSMSGDTGELFF
CDR3nt: TGTGCCAGTAGTATGTCGGGGGACACCGGGGAGCTGTTTTTT
v_gene: TRBV19
d_gene: NA
abundance: NA
j_gene: TRBJ2-2

CDR3aa: CAWVEPPYTQYF
CDR3nt: TGTGCCTGGGTCGAGCCTCCGTATACGCAGTATTTT
v_gene: TRBV30
d_gene: NA
abundance: NA
j_gene: TRBJ2-3